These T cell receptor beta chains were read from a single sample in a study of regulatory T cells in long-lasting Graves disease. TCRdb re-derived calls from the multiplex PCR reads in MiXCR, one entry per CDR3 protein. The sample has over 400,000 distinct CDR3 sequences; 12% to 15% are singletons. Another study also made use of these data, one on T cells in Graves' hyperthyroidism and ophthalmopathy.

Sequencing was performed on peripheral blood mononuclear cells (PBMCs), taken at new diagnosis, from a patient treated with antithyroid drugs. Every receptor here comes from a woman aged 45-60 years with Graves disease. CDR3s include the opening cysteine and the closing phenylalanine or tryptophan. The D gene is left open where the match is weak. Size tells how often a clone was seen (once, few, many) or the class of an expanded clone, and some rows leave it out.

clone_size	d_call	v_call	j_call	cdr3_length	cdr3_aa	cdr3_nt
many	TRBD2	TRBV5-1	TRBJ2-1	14	CASSLTSGDNEQFF	TGCGCCAGCAGCTTGACTAGCGGGGACAATGAGCAGTTCTTC
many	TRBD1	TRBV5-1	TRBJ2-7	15	CASSRGTANSYEQYF	TGCGCCAGCAGCCGTGGGACAGCCAACTCCTACGAGCAGTACTTC
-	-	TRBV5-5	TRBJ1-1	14	CASSLRRGDTRAFF	TGTGCCAGCAGCTTGCGGAGGGGCGACACTAGAGCTTTCTTT
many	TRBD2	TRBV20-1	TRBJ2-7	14	CSARNPREGNEQYF	TGCAGTGCTAGAAATCCCCGGGAGGGTAACGAGCAGTACTTC
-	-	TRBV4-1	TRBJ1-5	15	CASSQLGEIGQPQHF	TGCGCCAGCAGCCAGTTAGGGGAAATTGGTCAGCCCCAGCATTTT
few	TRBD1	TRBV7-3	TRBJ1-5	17	CASSLRGTGVGNQPQHF	TGTGCCAGCAGCTTAAGAGGGACAGGGGTCGGCAATCAGCCCCAGCATTTT
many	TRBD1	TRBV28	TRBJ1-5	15	CASSWTGIRNQPQHF	TGTGCCAGCAGTTGGACAGGGATTAGGAATCAGCCCCAGCATTTT
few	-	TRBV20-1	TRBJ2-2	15	CSAKGGGRYTGELFF	TGCAGTGCTAAGGGGGGCGGGAGATACACCGGGGAGCTGTTTTTT
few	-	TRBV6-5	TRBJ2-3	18	CASSYSSVGIPSTDTQYF	TGTGCCAGCAGTTACTCGAGCGTTGGGATACCTAGCACAGATACGCAGTATTTT
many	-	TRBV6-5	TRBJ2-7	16	CASSYSVTGRVHEQYF	TGTGCCAGCAGTTACTCGGTTACCGGGAGAGTACACGAGCAGTACTTC
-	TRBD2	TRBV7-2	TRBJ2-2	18	CASSLVRGGAGATGELFF	TGTGCCAGCAGCTTAGTCCGGGGGGGGGCAGGGGCCACCGGGGAGCTGTTTTTT
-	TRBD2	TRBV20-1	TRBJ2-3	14	CSVLAGTSTDTQYF	TGCAGTGTTCTAGCGGGAACTAGCACAGATACGCAGTATTTT
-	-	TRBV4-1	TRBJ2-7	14	CASSQDHRTYEQYF	TGCGCCAGCAGCCAAGATCACAGGACCTACGAGCAGTACTTC
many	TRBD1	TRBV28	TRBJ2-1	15	CASSLLQGARDEQFF	TGTGCCAGCAGTTTACTCCAGGGGGCGCGCGATGAGCAGTTCTTC
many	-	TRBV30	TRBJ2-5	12	CAWEEGQETQYF	TGTGCCTGGGAAGAAGGGCAAGAGACCCAGTACTTC
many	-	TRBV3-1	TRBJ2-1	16	CASSPIAPRGYNEQFF	TGTGCCAGCAGTCCGATAGCCCCGAGGGGCTACAATGAGCAGTTCTTC
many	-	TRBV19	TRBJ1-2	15	CASSVGDRRFYGYTF	TGTGCCAGTAGTGTTGGAGACCGAAGATTCTATGGCTACACCTTC
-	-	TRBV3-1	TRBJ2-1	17	CASSQDWARTLRNEQFF	TGTGCCAGCAGCCAAGATTGGGCTAGGACCTTAAGGAATGAGCAGTTCTTC
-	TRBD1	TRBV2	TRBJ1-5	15	CASSGQGQLNQPQHF	TGTGCCAGCAGTGGTCAGGGACAGCTCAATCAGCCCCAGCATTTT
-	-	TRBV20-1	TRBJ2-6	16	CSARRGPSSGANVLTF	TGCAGTGCTAGAAGGGGCCCGAGCTCTGGGGCCAACGTCCTGACTTTC
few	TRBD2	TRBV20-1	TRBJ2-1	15	CSARDLISGIVEQFF	TGCAGTGCTAGAGATCTAATTAGCGGGATTGTTGAGCAGTTCTTC
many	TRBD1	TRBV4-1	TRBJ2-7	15	CASSQGQGPSYEQYF	TGCGCCAGCAGCCAAGGACAGGGGCCATCCTACGAGCAGTACTTC
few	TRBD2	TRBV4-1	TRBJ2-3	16	CASSLWTSGSTDTQYF	TGCGCCAGCAGCCTTTGGACTAGCGGGAGCACAGATACGCAGTATTTT
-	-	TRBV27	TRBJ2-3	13	CASSFTWLDTQYF	TGTGCCAGCAGTTTTACCTGGCTGGATACGCAGTATTTT
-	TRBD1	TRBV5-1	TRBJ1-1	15	CASSLDSGGGPEAFF	TGCGCCAGCAGCTTGGATTCAGGGGGAGGCCCTGAAGCTTTCTTT
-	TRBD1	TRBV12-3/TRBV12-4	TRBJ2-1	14	CASSPGQGVYEQFF	TGTGCCAGCAGCCCCGGACAGGGGGTGTATGAGCAGTTCTTC
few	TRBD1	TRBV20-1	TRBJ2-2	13	CSAPGGLTGELFF	TGCAGTGCTCCAGGGGGTTTGACCGGGGAGCTGTTTTTT
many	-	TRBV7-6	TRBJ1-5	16	CASSPNDGFGNQPQHF	TGTGCCAGCAGCCCGAACGATGGGTTTGGCAATCAGCCCCAGCATTTT
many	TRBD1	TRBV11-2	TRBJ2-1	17	CASSLVWGQGAYNEQFF	TGTGCCAGCAGCTTAGTCTGGGGACAGGGGGCATACAATGAGCAGTTCTTC
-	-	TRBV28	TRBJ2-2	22	CASSTTSGTYEQYFGPGGELFF	-
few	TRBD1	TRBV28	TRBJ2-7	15	CAIEPGTGHTYEQYF	TGTGCCATTGAACCCGGGACAGGTCATACCTACGAGCAGTACTTC
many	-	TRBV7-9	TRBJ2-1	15	CASSNRDENYNEQFF	TGTGCCAGCAGCAACCGGGACGAGAACTACAATGAGCAGTTCTTC
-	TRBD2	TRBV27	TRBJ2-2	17	CASSGTSGSGWAGELFF	TGTGCCAGCAGTGGGACTAGCGGGAGTGGTTGGGCCGGGGAGCTGTTTTTT
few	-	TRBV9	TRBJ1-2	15	CASSATAIPNYGYTF	TGTGCCAGCAGCGCAACAGCGATCCCTAACTATGGCTACACCTTC
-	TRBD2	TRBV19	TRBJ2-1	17	CASSIDLGGRAYNEQFF	TGTGCCAGTAGTATAGATCTCGGCGGGAGGGCCTACAATGAGCAGTTCTTC
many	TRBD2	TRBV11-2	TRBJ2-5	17	CASSLGTSGGFQETQYF	TGTGCCAGCAGCTTAGGGACTAGCGGGGGGTTCCAAGAGACCCAGTACTTC
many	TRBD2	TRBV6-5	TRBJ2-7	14	CASSSPGLVYEQYF	TGTGCCAGCAGTTCCCCGGGACTAGTCTACGAGCAGTACTTC
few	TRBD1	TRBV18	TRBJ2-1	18	CASSPEISGQGSYNEQFF	TGTGCCAGCTCACCAGAGATATCGGGACAGGGTTCCTACAATGAGCAGTTCTTC
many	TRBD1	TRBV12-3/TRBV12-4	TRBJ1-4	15	CASSSGQGANEKLFF	TGTGCCAGCAGTTCAGGACAGGGGGCAAATGAAAAACTGTTTTTT
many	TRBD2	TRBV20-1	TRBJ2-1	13	CSAPLAGGGGQFF	TGCAGTGCCCCACTAGCGGGAGGGGGAGGGCAGTTCTTC
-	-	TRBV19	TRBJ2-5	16	CASSIDAQANLRTQYF	TGTGCCAGTAGTATAGACGCCCAGGCCAATTTGCGGACCCAGTACTTC
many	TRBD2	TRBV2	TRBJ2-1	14	CASSWTSGGNEQFF	TGTGCCAGCAGTTGGACTAGCGGGGGCAATGAGCAGTTCTTC
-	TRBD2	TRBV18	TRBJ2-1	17	CASSPVRLANIYNEQFF	TGTGCCAGCTCACCAGTCAGACTAGCGAATATTTACAATGAGCAGTTCTTC
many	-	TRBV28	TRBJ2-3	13	CASTKGGTDTQYF	TGTGCCAGCACTAAAGGAGGGACAGATACGCAGTATTTT
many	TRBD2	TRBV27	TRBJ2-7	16	CASSLSQLAASYEQYF	TGTGCCAGCAGTTTATCACAACTAGCGGCCTCCTACGAGCAGTACTTC
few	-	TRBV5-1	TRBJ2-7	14	CASSLGSHSYEQYF	TGCGCCAGCAGCTTGGGGTCCCACTCCTACGAGCAGTACTTC
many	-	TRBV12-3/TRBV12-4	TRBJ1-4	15	CASSFRRWGNEKLFF	TGTGCCAGCAGTTTCCGACGGTGGGGAAATGAAAAACTGTTTTTT
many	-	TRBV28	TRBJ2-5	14	CASSFNGLGETQYF	TGTGCCAGCAGTTTTAACGGCCTAGGAGAGACCCAGTACTTC
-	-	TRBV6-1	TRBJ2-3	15	CASSDLAAGADTQYF	TGTGCCAGCAGTGATCTGGCCGCAGGGGCAGATACGCAGTATTTT
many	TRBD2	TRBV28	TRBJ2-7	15	CASGGVGRESNEQYF	TGTGCCAGTGGGGGGGTAGGGCGGGAGAGCAACGAGCAGTACTTC
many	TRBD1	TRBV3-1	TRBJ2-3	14	CASSLWTGMDTQYF	TGTGCCAGCAGCTTATGGACAGGGATGGATACGCAGTATTTT
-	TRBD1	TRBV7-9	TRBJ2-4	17	CASSLVAGGYVKNIQYF	TGTGCCAGCAGCTTAGTCGCAGGGGGCTACGTCAAAAACATTCAGTACTTC
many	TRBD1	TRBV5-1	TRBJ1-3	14	CASSSTGAGNTIYF	TGCGCCAGCAGCTCGACAGGGGCTGGAAACACCATATATTTT
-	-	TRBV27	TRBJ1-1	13	CASSLYRGTEAFF	TGTGCCAGCAGTTTATACCGGGGCACTGAAGCTTTCTTT
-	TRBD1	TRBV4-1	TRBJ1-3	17	CASSQRTGALSGNTIYF	TGCGCCAGCAGCCAACGGACAGGGGCTCTCTCTGGAAACACCATATATTTT
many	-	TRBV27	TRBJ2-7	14	CASSFGPGTYEQYF	TGTGCCAGCAGTTTTGGTCCCGGAACCTACGAGCAGTACTTC
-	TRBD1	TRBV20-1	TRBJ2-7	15	CSARETGTGIYEQYF	TGCAGTGCTAGAGAAACCGGGACAGGGATTTACGAGCAGTACTTC
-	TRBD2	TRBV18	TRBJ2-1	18	CASSPLAGGWGSYNEQFF	TGTGCCAGCTCACCGTTGGCGGGAGGTTGGGGTTCCTACAATGAGCAGTTCTTC
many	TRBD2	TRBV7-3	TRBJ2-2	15	CASSSATGGTGELFF	TGTGCCAGCAGCAGCGCCACGGGGGGCACCGGGGAGCTGTTTTTT